This T cell receptor (beta chain) came from a study of early T cells in non-severe SARS-CoV-2 infection. Turning to the study itself: Sequencing of unsorted whole blood was done on bulk RNA, leaving chains unpaired. General study results and limits: Anti-spike CD8 responses were favored by VDJdb matching, which missed private and CD4 specificities.

Trimming cost V 5 bases and J 6 bases, with 10 bases left between them. CDR1 SEHNR and CDR2 FQNEAQ come from the germline V gene (reference sequence). CDR3 length equals 12 residues. Unique molecular identifiers were affixed to single, distinct cDNA molecules. Each CDR3 protein gets one entry after TCRdb re-called the 5' RACE reads with MiXCR. Of about 60,000 distinct CDR3 sequences detected, about 15% appear once; the ten largest clones hold roughly 10%. This clonotype showed up many times. Its antigen is not identified. This clonotype was obtained from an adult who was a healthcare worker with PCR-confirmed SARS-CoV-2 infection or an uninfected control (not recorded which). The chain has TRBV7-9 and TRBJ1-1; D uncertain. This specimen consisted of whole blood, obtained at baseline. CDR3 bases: TGTGCCAGCAGCCTGCTTCAGGCTGAAGCTTTCTTT. This sequence encodes CASSLLQAEAFF.